This T cell receptor beta chain came from a study of blood T cell repertoires in COVID-19. Looking at the study overall: From the United States, Italy and Spain came samples of acute and convalescent COVID-19. From T cells, B-cell-depleted T cells, or PBMCs came the material, which was cDNA or gDNA.

Original analysis: From reference gene primer amplification, estimates of nucleated cell counts were derived. Only in-frame clones appear in the TCRdb table, and some are missing; sequencing was by immunoSEQ multiplex PCR. D and trimming were read from the DNA, whereas the V and J calls and clone size are those reported in that table. The profile covers hundreds of thousands of clones, with approximately 88% appearing a single time and around 2.8% taken by the ten largest. Patients in Seattle were enrolled during active infection, then followed longitudinally. V lost 5 bases to trimming and J lost 3 bases; unmatched junction nucleotides: 10. There are 17 residues in the CDR3. Germline assignment: CDR1 SGHTA and CDR2 FQGNSA.

This clonotype originated in a woman in her 30s with COVID-19, enrolled during active disease. The chain recombines TRBV7-2 with TRBJ1-3, with 10 positions matching TRBD1. Sequenced sample: peripheral blood. CDR3 DNA sequence: TGTGCCAGCAGCCCCAGTAGGGACAGGGGAAGTGGAAACACCATATATTTT. Its translation: CASSPSRDRGSGNTIYF.